This entry lists 29 T cell receptor beta chains sequenced from one sample in a study of human T cells and chemical hapten exposure. As for time point: patch test 1, 2 weeks after DPC sensitization. As to treatment: therapeutic diphenylcyclopropenone sensitization with weekly scalp DPC. TCRdb ran MiXCR on the RACE reads and lists one entry per CDR3 protein. The profile shows some 82,000 distinct CDR3 sequences, approximately 12% of them singletons. Sequencing used whole blood, obtained in connection with sensitization to the hapten diphenylcyclopropenone (DPC). The receptor set was obtained from a woman between 50 and 59 years old with alopecia areata. Some clones in this sample may be carry-over from other donors' samples.

This clonotype was observed at least ten times. V is TRBV7-9 and J is TRBJ1-1; maybe TRBD1 (6 bases). This CDR3 is built from 14 residues. V lost 8 bases, J lost 0 bases, and 13 bases lay in between. Germline-derived CDR1 and CDR2 are SEHNR and FQNEAQ (reference sequence). CDR3 nucleotide sequence: TGTGCCAGCTTCCAGGGGTTTTTGAACACTGAAGCTTTCTTT. Its translation is CASFQGFLNTEAFF.

This clonotype was seen more than once but under ten times. The chain carries TRBV29-1 and TRBJ2-1; D is ambiguous. The CDR3 has 12 residues. Germline assignment: CDR1 SQVTM and CDR2 ANQGSEA. The V end was cut by 4 bases, the J end by 3 bases, with 7 bases between. The CDR3 DNA sequence: TGCAGCGTTGCTGGGATCTACAATGAGCAGTTCTTC. The encoded protein is CSVAGIYNEQFF.

This clonotype was seen at least ten times. V usage is TRBV18 and J usage is TRBJ1-2; no firm D call. V lost 2 bases and J 8 bases, leaving 9 bases between the germline ends. This CDR3 is built from 12 residues. Germline values: CDR1 KGHSH, CDR2 LQKENI. CDR3 amino acids: CASSPAHDGYTF. The DNA for the CDR3 is TGTGCCAGCTCACCAGCCCACGACGGCTACACCTTC.

The sample holds a few counts of this clonotype. CDR3 sequence: CASRPGQGASYTF. Here the CDR3 DNA reads TGTGCCAGCAGACCGGGACAGGGGGCGAGCTACACCTTC. The rearrangement joins TRBV6-5 to TRBJ1-2; 12 bases are shared with TRBD1. Per germline, CDR1 MNHEY and CDR2 SVGAGI. The V gene end was trimmed by 6 bases and the J gene end by 9 bases; junction bases not matched to a gene: 5. This CDR3 has 13 amino acids.

This clonotype was detected only a few times. The junction departs from germline at one end; a sequencing error may be responsible. This sequence joins TRBV14 and TRBJ2-1, with D possibly TRBD2 on 5 matching bases. Looked up from germline, CDR1 is SGHDN and CDR2 is FVKESK. This CDR3 region has 12 residues. In DNA, the CDR3 is TGTGTCAGCGGAAGCTCCTACAATGAGCAGTTCTTC. Translated, it gives CVSGSSYNEQFF.

The chain is built from TRBV9 and TRBJ2-1, with 9 positions matching TRBD2. The CDR3 contains 17 residues. J lost 3 bases, V lost 4 bases, and 11 bases had no gene match. CDR1 and CDR2 (germline): SGDLS, YYNGEE. The CDR3 is CASSSPSGTSSYNEQFF. The CDR3 DNA is TGTGCCAGCAGCTCACCATCCGGGACTAGCAGCTACAATGAGCAGTTCTTC.

This clonotype was seen many times. The CDR3 nucleotides read TGTGCCAGCAGCCCGAGACGTGGTAATTCACCCCTCCACTTT. It is translated as CASSPRRGNSPLHF. The rearrangement links TRBV3-1 to TRBJ1-6; D ambiguous. The CDR3 consists of 14 residues. V was trimmed by 4 bases and J by 6 bases, leaving 10 bases between them. Germline V CDR1 and CDR2: LGHDT, YNNKEL (reference sequence). The whole variable domain, remainder taken from reference TRBV3-1 and TRBJ1-6, is DTAVSQTPKYLVTQMGNDKSIKCEQNLGHDTMYWYKQDSKKFLKIMFSYNNKELIINETVPNRFSPKSPDKAHLNLHINSLELGDSAVYFCASSPRRGNSPLHFGNGTRLTVT.

There are a few counts of this clonotype. This chain connects TRBV13 to TRBJ2-7, with 10 nucleotides matching TRBD1. Trimming at V came to 5 bases and at J to 4 bases, leaving 8 bases not matched to a gene. The germline V gene encodes CDR1 PRHDT and CDR2 FYEKMQ (reference sequence). The CDR3 has 15 amino acids. The CDR3 region is CASSLPGDRGYEQYF. The CDR3 nucleotides read TGTGCCAGCAGCCTCCCGGGGGACAGGGGTTACGAGCAGTACTTC.

In its sample, this clonotype was seen many times. The gene calls are TRBV4-1 and TRBJ1-5; D remains unclear. V lost 0 bases and J 3 bases, leaving 18 bases between the germline ends. In germline, CDR1 is MGHRA, CDR2 YSYEKL. The CDR3 covers 18 residues. The CDR3 coding sequence is TGCGCCAGCAGCCAAGATACCGCAAGGACTGATGTCAATCAGCCCCAGCATTTT. It codes for CASSQDTARTDVNQPQHF.

In this sample, this clonotype turned up many times. CDR3 in DNA: TGTGCCAGCAGAAAAGCCGGGGCCAACGTCCTGACTTTC. Protein product: CASRKAGANVLTF. This chain uses TRBV28 with TRBJ2-6; no clear D gene. Germline CDR1 and CDR2: MDHEN and SYDVKM. The CDR3 sequence is 13 residues long. The V and J ends lost 6 bases and 4 bases respectively, with 7 bases between them.

This clonotype was seen at least ten times. This chain links TRBV5-6 with TRBJ1-1; D not certain. Per the germline V gene, CDR1 is SGHDT and CDR2 is YYEEEE. V lost 0 bases and J lost 11, with 11 bases in between. This CDR3 has 12 residues. CDR3 in amino acids: CASSLGSESAFF. DNA for the CDR3: TGTGCCAGCAGCTTGGGGTCAGAAAGCGCTTTCTTT. Full variable domain (remainder filled in from reference TRBV5-6 and TRBJ1-1): DAGVTQSPTHLIKTRGQQVTLRCSPKSGHDTVSWYQQALGQGPQFIFQYYEEEERQRGNFPDRFSGHQFPNYSSELNVNALLLGDSALYLCASSLGSESAFFGQGTRLTVV.

This clonotype was seen more than once but under ten times. The chain has TRBV6-2 or TRBV6-3 and TRBJ2-1; 7 bases are shared with TRBD2. The CDR3 length is 16 residues. CDR1 is MNHEY, CDR2 SVGEGT, per germline. V was pared by 5 bases and J by 0 bases, with 7 bases of the junction left unmatched. CDR3 nucleotide sequence: TGTGCCAGCAGTGCCGTAGCGGGTAGCTCCTACAATGAGCAGTTCTTC. Translation: CASSAVAGSSYNEQFF.

The sample holds a few counts of this clonotype. The J gene is TRBJ1-4, the V gene TRBV19, with D tentatively TRBD1 (6 bases). Trimming shortened V by 5 bases and J by 0 bases, and 13 bases separated the two germline ends. In germline, CDR1 is LNHDA, CDR2 SQIVND (reference sequence). This CDR3 is built from 16 residues. The CDR3 here is CASSSTGAATNEKLFF. CDR3 bases: TGTGCCAGTAGTTCCACGGGGGCAGCAACTAATGAAAAACTGTTTTTT.

This clonotype has a count of ten or more. The rearrangement links TRBV5-4 to TRBJ1-2; 9 bases fit TRBD1. Looked up from germline, CDR1 is SGHNT and CDR2 is YYREEE (reference sequence). CDR3 length: 14 residues. V was pared by 4 bases and J by 9 bases, with 10 bases of the junction left unmatched. The CDR3 sequence: CASSPPHRGQSYTF. CDR3 bases: TGTGCCAGCAGCCCTCCACACAGGGGGCAAAGCTACACCTTC.

This chain connects TRBV7-3 to TRBJ2-1; D is unclear. V was shortened by 1 base and J by 3 bases, with 10 bases between the two germline ends. CDR1 and CDR2 from the germline V gene are SGHTA and FQGTGA. The CDR3 is 15 amino acids. The CDR3 nucleotides are TGTGCCAGCAGCTTAAGCTTCTCCAACTACAATGAGCAGTTCTTC. Its translation is CASSLSFSNYNEQFF.

This chain links TRBV19 with TRBJ2-5, with 10 bases that match TRBD1. The V and J ends lost 5 bases and 2 bases, in that order; junction bases with no gene match: 8. The CDR3 length is 16 residues. Germline V gene data show CDR1 as LNHDA and CDR2 as SQIVND (reference sequence). This CDR3 reads CASSPWTGGGQETQYF. The CDR3 nucleotides are TGTGCCAGTAGTCCATGGACAGGGGGAGGTCAAGAGACCCAGTACTTC.

The table lists this clonotype with a few counts. The gene calls are TRBV4-1 and TRBJ2-7, with TRBD2 matching over 11 bases. V shed 4 bases, J shed 7 bases, and the junction held 9 bases outside the gene matches. The CDR3 is 15 amino acids. Germline V gene data show CDR1 as MGHRA and CDR2 as YSYEKL. The CDR3 spells CASSRILAGADEQYF. In DNA, the CDR3 is TGCGCCAGCAGCCGGATACTAGCGGGAGCGGATGAGCAGTACTTC.

This clonotype appeared a few times. The gene calls are TRBV7-6 and TRBJ2-3; D may be TRBD2 (7 bases). V gave up 5 bases and J gave up 1 base, with 10 bases separating them. The CDR3 is 14 amino acids. Germline CDR1 reads SGHVS; CDR2 reads FNYEAQ. CDR3 in DNA: TGTGCCAGCAGCCCGGGGGGCGGCACAGATACGCAGTATTTT. The encoded protein is CASSPGGGTDTQYF.

This clonotype was detected many times. One end of the junction varies from germline; a read error may be responsible. The chain links TRBV7-9 to TRBJ1-1; unclear D gene. Per germline, CDR1 SEHNR and CDR2 FQNEAQ (reference sequence). The CDR3 length is 8 residues. This CDR3 reads CASSLVSF. CDR3 bases: TGTGCCAGCAGCTTAGTTTCTTTT.

This chain links TRBV7-7 with TRBJ2-1, with 10 bases aligning to TRBD2. CDR1 is SSHAT, CDR2 FNYEAQ, per germline (reference sequence). CDR3 length: 15 amino acids. Trimming took 4 bases from V and 3 from J; bases not matched to a gene: 3. The CDR3 DNA follows: TGTGCCAGCAGCTCTACTAGCGGGATCTACAATGAGCAGTTCTTC. It translates to CASSSTSGIYNEQFF.

The rearrangement joins TRBV12-3 or TRBV12-4 to TRBJ1-3; D is perhaps TRBD1 (6 bases). Trimming cost V 0 bases and J 0 bases, with 9 bases left between them. The CDR3 is 16 residues long. The CDR3 loop is CASSLARGSSGNTIYF. For the CDR3, the DNA is TGTGCCAGCAGTTTAGCGAGGGGGAGCTCTGGAAACACCATATATTTT.

The J gene is TRBJ2-7, the V gene TRBV18; perhaps TRBD1 as D (6 bases). V dropped 3 bases and J dropped 1 base, with 16 bases sitting between them. This CDR3 comprises 16 residues. Germline V gene data show CDR1 as KGHSH and CDR2 as LQKENI. CDR3 nucleotides: TGTGCCAGCTCACCCCTACAGGGAACGAGGTCCTACGAGCAGTACTTC. Its translation: CASSPLQGTRSYEQYF. The complete variable domain, with remaining parts taken from reference TRBV18 and TRBJ2-7, reads NAGVMQNPRHLVRRRGQEARLRCSPMKGHSHVYWYRQLPEEGLKFMVYLQKENIIDESGMPKERFSAEFPKEGPSILRIQQVVRGDSAAYFCASSPLQGTRSYEQYFGPGTRLTVT.

The chain employs TRBV11-2 and TRBJ1-5; no clear D gene. Germline loops: CDR1 SGHAT, CDR2 FQNNGV. V gave up 3 bases and J gave up 0 bases, with 9 bases separating them. This CDR3 has 15 amino acids. The CDR3 DNA reads TGTGCCAGCAGCTTTGGCGGCAATAGCAATCAGCCCCAGCATTTT. This translates into CASSFGGNSNQPQHF.

This clonotype was recorded at least ten times. This sequence joins TRBV29-1 and TRBJ1-1, with D possibly TRBD1 on 5 matching bases. CDR1 SQVTM and CDR2 ANQGSEA come from the germline V gene. V gave up 3 bases and J gave up 7 bases, with 12 bases separating them. The CDR3 runs to 12 residues. CDR3 residues: CSVDRVGGEAFF. CDR3 bases: TGCAGCGTTGACAGGGTCGGGGGTGAAGCTTTCTTT.

This clonotype came up a few times. This chain connects TRBV20-1 to TRBJ2-3; 8 positions agree with TRBD2. There are 14 residues in the CDR3. Germline CDR1 is DFQATT and CDR2 is SNEGSKA (reference sequence). Losses at the gene ends were 6 bases for V and 4 bases for J; bases not matched to a gene: 9. CDR3 loop: CSASGRARPDTQYF. The CDR3 DNA follows: TGCAGTGCATCCGGGAGGGCCAGGCCAGATACGCAGTATTTT.

This clonotype was observed at least ten times. The rearrangement joins TRBV7-9 to TRBJ1-4; 7 bases agree with TRBD1. This CDR3 region has 18 residues. The germline CDR1 and CDR2 sequences are SEHNR and FQNEAQ (reference sequence). The J segment lost 3 bases and the V segment lost 1 base, leaving 11 bases of the junction unmatched. The CDR3 sequence is CASSLDPTGWKANEKLFF. Here the CDR3 DNA reads TGTGCCAGCAGCTTAGATCCGACAGGGTGGAAAGCTAATGAAAAACTGTTTTTT.

Many counts were recorded for this clonotype. The V call is TRBV11-3, the J call TRBJ2-5; TRBD1 agrees at 7 bases. The CDR3 runs to 16 residues. J was trimmed by 4 bases and V by 5 bases; bases with no gene match: 13. CDR1 and CDR2 (germline): SGHNT, YENEEA. The CDR3 DNA reads TGTGCCAGCAGCCCCGGAACAGGGGTTTTCGGAGAGACCCAGTACTTC. It encodes CASSPGTGVFGETQYF.

This clonotype was detected many times. The chain recombines TRBV30 with TRBJ1-4, with 8 positions matching TRBD1. From germline, CDR1 is GTSNPN and CDR2 SVGIG (reference sequence). With V trimmed by 2 bases and J by 1 base, 3 bases remained unmatched. The CDR3 contains 15 residues. The CDR3 region has the DNA TGTGCCTGGAGTATCGACAGGGGAACTAATGAAAAACTGTTTTTT. Translating gives CAWSIDRGTNEKLFF.

There are many counts of this clonotype. The chain has TRBV3-1 and TRBJ2-7; tentatively, D is TRBD1 (6 bases). Per the germline V gene, CDR1 is LGHDT and CDR2 is YNNKEL (reference sequence). The V and J ends lost 4 bases and 4 bases respectively, with 11 bases between them. There are 13 residues in the CDR3. CDR3 amino acids: CASSRGQRYEQYF. Written as DNA, the CDR3 is TGTGCCAGCAGCCGAGGACAGAGATACGAGCAGTACTTC.